This TCR beta chain was found in a study of blood T cell repertoires in COVID-19. Study-wide context: Specimens from acute and convalescent COVID-19 originated in the United States, Italy and Spain. T cells, B-cell-depleted T cells, or PBMCs provided the cDNA or gDNA that served as material.

Membership in each cohort depended on participant-reported clinical history. The CDR3 is made up of 15 amino acids. Germline CDR1 LNHDA, CDR2 SQIVND (reference sequence). J lost 8 bases, V lost 7 bases, and 14 bases had no gene match. Measured with immunoSEQ multiplex PCR; TCRdb has only the in-frame clones, and not every one. The data contain about 140,000 clones, 80% to 90% of them singletons. The origin of this receptor is a woman between 45 and 65 years old with acute COVID-19. The chain couples TRBV19 to TRBJ1-1, with TRBD1 identical over 9 bases. The source material was PBMCs or T cells enriched from blood (not recorded which). This CDR3 reads CASTDKGQGLREAFF. CDR3 sequence (DNA): TGTGCCAGTACCGATAAGGGACAGGGACTTCGAGAAGCTTTCTTT. The full variable domain, with the rest looked up from reference TRBV19 and TRBJ1-1, is DGGITQSPKYLFRKEGQNVTLSCEQNLNHDAMYWYRQDPGQGLRLIYYSQIVNDFQKGDIAEGYSVSREKKESFPLTVTSAQKNPTAFYLCASTDKGQGLREAFFGQGTRLTVV.